This T cell receptor (beta chain) was identified during a study of tumor-infiltrating lymphocytes in localized non-small cell lung cancer (dated by TCRdb to about 2021). The study in broad terms: Several histologies were represented in the cohort, which also included both smokers and never-smokers as well as patients whose samples were collected after neoadjuvant chemotherapy. Resected tumor tissue and uninvolved lung tissue described as non-adjacent to the tumor were contributed by each patient, with both tissues obtained from the same patient. The same patients underwent several integrated assays, with TCR sequencing performed together with flow cytometry, multiplex immunofluorescence, RNA-seq, exome sequencing and proteomics. The paired tumor versus uninvolved lung comparison of immunoSEQ T-cell fraction included roughly 60 patients. In total, the ICON cohort was made up of about 150 surgical patients who had localized non-small cell lung cancer and whose tumors were resected.

CDR1 and CDR2 are read off the germline V gene as SGHRS and YFSETQ. Counted from cysteine to phenylalanine, this CDR3 has 13 amino acids. Just the 39-base CDR3 DNA is kept, in frame starting at base 1. V is reduced by 6 bases and J by 3 bases, leaving a spacing of 12 bases between them. TCR sequencing with the immunoSEQ assay provided the T-cell fraction in tumor and uninvolved lung tissue. The authors' analysis ran thus. To analyze survival, patients were divided into a high T-cell fraction group (upper tertile) and a low T-cell fraction group (lower two tertiles), and the two groups were compared using a log-rank test. A signed-rank test was used to test paired tumor versus uninvolved lung differences in T-cell fraction. The immuneACCESS repertoire file appears here via TCRdb, limited to in-frame rearrangements. These files lack a portion of the clones; in checked studies, under half of the deficit traces to unresolved V genes, and the cause of the others is not known. From that table come the V and J calls and clone size; the DNA was used to work out D and trimming. Counted in this sample were over 9,500 clones; about 66% of them appeared once. The biggest ten clones account for more than 6% of the sample.

Enrollment in ICON was initiated in the first half of 2016, and the last patient was enrolled in 2018. In a subcohort of around 77 patients, fresh tumor and matched uninvolved tissue were collected for in-depth immune analyses, with TCR sequencing among those analyses. TCR sequencing was performed on DNA isolated from bulk tissue, without cell sorting. Of note for this clone: Its antigen specificity is not known. Base-call qualities are not available, and no considerably larger clone is one nucleotide away.

Findings and caveats that apply to the study as a whole: TCR-derived T-cell fraction did not differ between the flow cytometry-defined immunotypes IM1 (good prognosis) and IM2 (poor prognosis). Because assay coverage varied across patients depending on available tissue quantity, TCR sequencing was performed for only a subset of the cohort. Tumor T-cell fraction from TCR sequencing was not associated with recurrence-free survival (p = 0.61). Different pieces of the same tissue were used for different assays, so technical variation could not be separated from intratumor heterogeneity. Higher T cell infiltration in tumors than in uninvolved lung tissue was supported by TCRbeta sequencing, consistent with immunofluorescence CD3 counts.

The sample was lung tumor tissue. The source of this sequence is a human donor with non-small cell lung cancer. The rearranged segments are TRBV5-1 and TRBJ2-5; the D gene is perhaps TRBD2, from 7 matching bases. The DNA sequence is TGCGCCAGCAAAAGGGGGGGGGAAGAGACCCAGTACTTC. Its coded protein is CASKRGGEETQYF.